Following are 2 T cell receptor beta chains from one sample sequenced in a study of T cells after yellow fever vaccination. Via MiXCR, TCRdb re-called the 5' RACE reads, giving one row per CDR3 protein. The data hold tens of thousands of distinct CDR3 sequences, with 4.4% observed a single time. Sequenced material: CD8+ T cells sorted from PBMCs, taken 5 days after the yellow fever booster vaccination. The source is a young man who received the YFV17D yellow fever vaccine.

This clonotype has a count of ten or more. The chain recombines TRBV27 with TRBJ1-5, with 8 bases matching TRBD1. The V gene's germline CDR1 is MNHEY and CDR2 SMNVEV (reference sequence). CDR3 length equals 15 residues. V shed 6 bases, J shed 2 bases, and the junction held 6 bases outside the gene matches. The CDR3 region is CASRQGVVGNQPQHF. The CDR3 DNA sequence: TGTGCCAGCAGACAGGGGGTAGTGGGCAATCAGCCCCAGCATTTT.

This clonotype was counted many times. The chain is built from TRBV23-1 and TRBJ2-5; 8 bases line up with TRBD1. TRBV23-1 is an ORF; its function is uncertain. Trimming took 5 bases from V and 3 from J; bases not matched to a gene: 11. This CDR3 contains 16 residues. The DNA for the CDR3 is TGCGCCAGCAGTATAACGACAGGGGTTTGTGAAGAGACCCAGTACTTC. This sequence encodes CASSITTGVCEETQYF.